This T cell receptor beta chain was sequenced in a study of cytomegalovirus exposure and HLA in healthy donors. On the study more broadly: Among roughly 190 million T cells, an earlier analysis found roughly 120 million unique TCR beta sequences.

The PCR had 60 Vbeta and 13 Jbeta primers. Profiling relied on immunoSEQ multiplex PCR, and the TCRdb table lists in-frame clones only, not all of them. The sample lists about 180,000 clones, around 70% seen once, with 2.9% in the top ten. This clone has a handful of counts. V was pared by 6 bases and J by 2 bases, with 3 bases of the junction left unmatched. CDR3 length: 13 residues. Per germline, CDR1 MNHNS and CDR2 SASEGT. The receptor was derived from a male donor in good health and CMV-seronegative. J is TRBJ1-2 and V is TRBV6-1; 7 nucleotides agree with TRBD1. The sample consisted of PBMCs. In DNA, the CDR3 is TGTGCCAGCAGGGAGGGACAGAACTATGGCTACACCTTC. Protein sequence: CASREGQNYGYTF.